These 30 T cell receptor beta chains came from one sample sequenced in a study of blood T cells in healthy people across ages. A sample-barcoded 5' primer and a J-beta primer mix were used in a second PCR of roughly 7 to 11 cycles. In TCRdb, the 5' RACE reads were re-called with MiXCR into one record per CDR3 protein. The table records about 570,000 distinct CDR3 sequences, approximately 26% of them present only once. This same sample was also part of a study on T cells of mothers and their children.

The sample was blood. The receptors were gathered from a boy between 2 and 10 years old in good health.

J is TRBJ2-5 and V is TRBV20-1; a weak D match, TRBD2 (5 bases). The CDR3 is 13 amino acids. The germline V gene encodes CDR1 DFQATT and CDR2 SNEGSKA (reference sequence). Trimming pared 0 bases from V and 5 bases from J, leaving 10 bases between. CDR3 nucleotide sequence: TGCAGTGCTAGAGAACCCCAGCGGGAGACCCAGTACTTC. This translates into CSAREPQRETQYF.

This chain connects TRBV20-1 to TRBJ1-4, with TRBD1 as a possible D gene (6 bases). Germline-derived CDR1 and CDR2 are DFQATT and SNEGSKA (reference sequence). V shed 5 bases and J shed 4 bases, with 26 bases lying between them. The CDR3 sequence is 18 residues long. The chain's CDR3 is CSAWTYLSEGTFNEKLFF. The CDR3 DNA reads TGCAGTGCTTGGACGTACCTAAGTGAGGGGACATTTAATGAAAAACTGTTTTTT.

This clonotype was observed a few times. This chain joins TRBV6-5 and TRBJ2-7; no reliable D call. Deletions cut 3 bases from V and 4 bases from J, with 13 bases between. Germline V lookup: CDR1 MNHEY, CDR2 SVGAGI. The CDR3 has 14 amino acids. The CDR3 nucleotides read TGTGCCAGCAGTTATACCGACCCTTCGTACGAGCAGTACTTC. As protein: CASSYTDPSYEQYF.

This rearrangement joins TRBV27 to TRBJ1-2; 8 positions agree with TRBD1. The ends lost 5 bases at V and 3 bases at J; junction bases unmatched: 5. The length of the CDR3 is 14 residues. The germline gives CDR1 MNHEY, CDR2 SMNVEV (reference sequence). The CDR3 protein is CASSGPGGHYGYTF. CDR3 sequence (DNA): TGTGCCAGCAGTGGTCCAGGGGGCCACTATGGCTACACCTTC.

This clonotype was counted only a few times. V gene TRBV10-3 combines with J gene TRBJ2-1; D unclear. The CDR3 loop spans 12 amino acids. V lost 2 bases, J lost 6 bases, and 5 bases lay in between. Germline V gene lookup returns CDR1 ENHRY and CDR2 SYGVKD. The CDR3 region has the DNA TGTGCCATCAGTGAGATCCGCAATGAGCAGTTCTTC. Translated: CAISEIRNEQFF.

This clonotype was counted between two and nine times. V gene TRBV4-1 combines with J gene TRBJ1-5; no clear D gene. Germline V lookup: CDR1 MGHRA, CDR2 YSYEKL. V was pared by 1 base and J by 7 bases, with 14 bases between. The CDR3 is 15 amino acids. CDR3 DNA: TGCGCCAGCAGCCAAGTCTACGGGAATTTACAGCCCCAGCATTTT. Protein product: CASSQVYGNLQPQHF.

This clonotype has just a few counts. This chain joins TRBV12-3 or TRBV12-4 and TRBJ2-7, with unresolved D. CDR3 length equals 13 residues. The V end lost 3 bases, the J end lost 2 bases, and 8 bases lay between the germline ends. The chain's CDR3 is CASSFRRTYEQYF. In nucleotides, the CDR3 is TGTGCCAGCAGTTTCCGACGGACCTACGAGCAGTACTTC.

This sequence joins TRBV7-9 and TRBJ2-4; 11 nucleotides align to TRBD2. In germline, CDR1 is SEHNR, CDR2 FQNEAQ (reference sequence). There are 16 residues in the CDR3. V was pared by 4 bases and J by 3 bases, with 5 bases of the junction left unmatched. The DNA for the CDR3 is TGTGCCAGCAGCTCCAAGACTAGCGGGGACAAAAACATTCAGTACTTC. The encoded protein is CASSSKTSGDKNIQYF. Drawing the rest from reference TRBV7-9 and TRBJ2-4, the complete variable domain is DTGVSQNPRHKITKRGQNVTFRCDPISEHNRLYWYRQTLGQGPEFLTYFQNEAQLEKSRLLSDRFSAERPKGSFSTLEIQRTEQGDSAMYLCASSSKTSGDKNIQYFGAGTRLSVL.

J is TRBJ2-1 and V is TRBV11-2; D possibly corresponds to TRBD2 (6 bases). Per the germline V gene, CDR1 is SGHAT and CDR2 is FQNNGV. V lost 5 bases to trimming and J lost 8 bases, with 28 bases between them. This CDR3 has 18 residues. The CDR3 DNA reads as TGTGCCAGCAGCCCACCGGGAGCACAGAATCCCAAGTCTGATGAGCAGTTCTTC. Protein sequence: CASSPPGAQNPKSDEQFF.

This clonotype was counted only a few times. The gene calls are TRBV6-4 and TRBJ2-3, with a weak D call TRBD2 (6 bases). CDR3 size: 16 residues. Trimming removed 0 bases at V and 4 bases at J, with 14 bases between. Per the germline V gene, CDR1 is MRHNA and CDR2 is SNTAGT. As DNA, the CDR3 is TGTGCCAGCAGTGACTCTGCGGGGAGTGACGCAGATACGCAGTATTTT. This sequence encodes CASSDSAGSDADTQYF.

The chain recombines TRBV14 with TRBJ2-3, with 11 bases matching TRBD2. This CDR3 has 19 amino acids. After removal of 3 bases from V and 0 bases from J, the junction contained 11 bases not matched to a gene. Germline V CDR1 and CDR2: SGHDN, FVKESK. The CDR3 nucleotides read TGTGCCAGCAGCCATAGCGGGGGGGTTCTGATAACTAGCACAGATACGCAGTATTTT. Translated: CASSHSGGVLITSTDTQYF.

This rearrangement joins TRBV12-3 or TRBV12-4 to TRBJ2-5, with D perhaps TRBD2 (6 bases). The CDR3 runs to 13 residues. V gave up 4 bases and J gave up 5 bases, with 11 bases separating them. CDR3 region: CASSYQGGETQYF. The CDR3, as DNA: TGTGCCAGCAGTTACCAGGGAGGCGAGACCCAGTACTTC.

The chain employs TRBV7-6 and TRBJ2-1; no clear D gene. The CDR3 totals 13 residues. Germline lookup yields CDR1 SGHVS and CDR2 FNYEAQ. V was pared by 5 bases and J by 9 bases, with 14 bases between. The chain's CDR3 is CASSNWETSEQFF. CDR3 DNA: TGTGCCAGCAGCAACTGGGAAACCAGTGAGCAGTTCTTC.

The CDR3 spells CASSPGWDNSYNEQFF. CDR3 nucleotide sequence: TGTGCCAGCAGCCCGGGTTGGGACAACTCCTACAATGAGCAGTTCTTC. This chain joins TRBV3-1 and TRBJ2-1; tentatively, D is TRBD1 (6 bases). V was pared by 4 bases and J by 0 bases, with 13 bases between. The CDR3 totals 16 residues. The germline V gene has CDR1 LGHDT and CDR2 YNNKEL (reference sequence).

The rearrangement joins TRBV6-5 to TRBJ2-4; unclear D gene. CDR1 and CDR2 from the germline V gene are MNHEY and SVGAGI. V lost 5 bases, J lost 0 bases, and 11 bases lay in between. The length of the CDR3 is 15 residues. CDR3 coding DNA: TGTGCCAGCAGTCAGATATCCTTAGCCAAAAACATTCAGTACTTC. Its protein product is CASSQISLAKNIQYF.

CDR3 amino acids: CASSPQGQGAYTF. CDR3 DNA: TGTGCCAGCAGCCCGCAAGGACAGGGTGCCTACACCTTC. The chain has TRBV9 and TRBJ1-2, with 8 bases that match TRBD1. The trim removed 4 bases at V and 10 bases at J, leaving 9 bases unmatched. The CDR3 is made up of 13 amino acids. Germline V CDR1 and CDR2: SGDLS, YYNGEE.

This clonotype has just a few counts. V gene TRBV2 combines with J gene TRBJ2-5; maybe TRBD2 (6 bases). In germline, CDR1 is SNHLY, CDR2 FYNNEI. Deletions cut 7 bases from V and 0 bases from J, with 15 bases between. This CDR3 has 15 residues. The DNA of the CDR3 is TGTGCCAGCACCCGGGGCGCGGGGAACCAAGAGACCCAGTACTTC. Translation gives CASTRGAGNQETQYF. Full variable domain (remainder filled in from reference TRBV2 and TRBJ2-5): EPEVTQTPSHQVTQMGQEVILRCVPISNHLYFYWYRQILGQKVEFLVSFYNNEISEKSEIFDDQFSVERPDGSNFTLKIRSTKLEDSAMYFCASTRGAGNQETQYFGPGTRLLVL.

This clonotype occurred a few times. The V and J genes are TRBV7-2 and TRBJ2-2; the match to TRBD1 covers 8 bases. CDR3 length: 14 residues. The germline CDR1 and CDR2 sequences are SGHTA and FQGNSA. After removal of 4 bases from V and 6 bases from J, the junction contained 4 bases not matched to a gene. The CDR3 DNA sequence: TGTGCCAGCAGCTCGACAGGGGCGCCCGGGGAGCTGTTTTTT. This codes for CASSSTGAPGELFF.

This clonotype appeared many times. The chain combines TRBV27 with TRBJ2-1; D not certain. V gave up 3 bases and J gave up 4 bases, with 7 bases separating them. Germline CDR1 reads MNHEY; CDR2 reads SMNVEV (reference sequence). The CDR3 length is 13 residues. The CDR3 nucleotides are TGTGCCAGCAGTTTGGCGCCGTACAATGAGCAGTTCTTC. Translating gives CASSLAPYNEQFF.

The rearrangement uses TRBV6-6 and TRBJ2-5, with 7 bases identical to TRBD2. Germline V gene data show CDR1 as MNHNY and CDR2 as SVGAGI (reference sequence). V lost 7 bases to trimming and J lost 3 bases; unmatched junction nucleotides: 5. CDR3 length equals 13 residues. This CDR3 reads CASTGLGEETQYF. In DNA form, the CDR3 reads TGTGCCAGCACCGGACTAGGTGAAGAGACCCAGTACTTC.

This clonotype was counted ten times or more. V gene TRBV7-3 combines with J gene TRBJ1-1; D may be TRBD1 (5 bases). The ends were cut back, 3 bases at V and 0 bases at J, with 8 bases in the middle. The CDR3 loop spans 14 amino acids. Germline V CDR1 and CDR2: SGHTA, FQGTGA. Here the CDR3 reads CASSLGGMNTEAFF. For the CDR3, the DNA is TGTGCCAGCAGCTTGGGGGGAATGAACACTGAAGCTTTCTTT.

In its sample, this clonotype was seen a few times. The chain is built from TRBV9 and TRBJ2-2; D could derive from TRBD1 or TRBD2 (5 bases each). The CDR3 contains 16 residues. Germline CDR1 is SGDLS and CDR2 is YYNGEE. V was trimmed by 4 bases and J by 6 bases, leaving 19 bases between them. CDR3 sequence reads: CASSNRDEYIAGELFF. The CDR3 region has the DNA TGTGCCAGCAGCAATCGGGACGAATATATTGCCGGGGAGCTGTTTTTT.

The count of this clonotype is one. This chain links TRBV6-6 with TRBJ1-1, with D hard to call. The CDR3 contains 12 residues. Germline V CDR1 and CDR2: MNHNY, SVGAGI (reference sequence). The V and J ends lost 5 bases and 4 bases respectively, with 8 bases between them. The CDR3 region is CASSHPSTEAFF. The CDR3 nucleotides read TGTGCCAGCAGTCACCCCAGCACTGAAGCTTTCTTT.

Of note for this clonotype: Since the CDR3 does not end with the conserved phenylalanine or tryptophan, this likely comes from a read error. This sequence joins TRBV5-5 and TRBJ2-3; either TRBD1 or TRBD2 may supply D (5 bases each). Trimming cost V 5 bases and J 2 bases, with 12 bases left between them. In germline, CDR1 is SGHKS, CDR2 YYEKEE (reference sequence). The CDR3 runs 14 residues. The CDR3 nucleotides read TGTGCCAGCAGAAGGGACGGATACACAGATACGCAGTATTCT. Protein: CASRRDGYTDTQYS.

This clonotype was recorded a few times. The J gene is TRBJ1-3, the V gene TRBV12-3 or TRBV12-4; 7 nucleotides line up with TRBD1. V trimming: 3 bases; J trimming: 15 bases; junction bases outside the gene matches: 5. The length of the CDR3 is 11 residues. CDR3 amino acids: CASSFGRGKYF. Here the CDR3 DNA reads TGTGCCAGCAGTTTTGGCAGGGGGAAATATTTT.

A few counts support this clonotype. The chain carries TRBV20-1 and TRBJ2-5; 7 nucleotides line up with TRBD2. The J call is in doubt because the DNA end fits TRBJ2-1 better. This CDR3 region has 16 residues. Germline CDR1 and CDR2: DFQATT and SNEGSKA (reference sequence). In DNA form, the CDR3 reads TGCAGTGCTCTCAACCGGGGAGCGGGAAGCTACAATGAGCAGTTCTTC. This codes for CSALNRGAGSYNEQFF.

This chain joins TRBV4-2 and TRBJ1-6, with D unresolved. The germline V gene encodes CDR1 LGHNA and CDR2 YNFKEQ. The CDR3 length is 17 residues. V gave up 0 bases and J gave up 7 bases, with 16 bases separating them. The CDR3 coding sequence is TGTGCCAGCAGCCAAGATGCGAGTGGAGCACCAAATTCACCCCTCCACTTT. This translates into CASSQDASGAPNSPLHF.

This clonotype was observed a handful of times. The chain has TRBV20-1 and TRBJ1-1, with D perhaps matching TRBD1 (6 bases). CDR1 and CDR2 (germline): DFQATT, SNEGSKA (reference sequence). V lost 7 bases and J lost 4, with 19 bases in between. The CDR3 sequence is 14 residues long. The CDR3: CSGHGLGARTEAFF. The CDR3 DNA reads as TGCAGTGGTCATGGCCTGGGGGCGCGCACTGAAGCTTTCTTT.

The chain links TRBV7-9 to TRBJ1-4, with unresolved D. The CDR3 loop spans 14 amino acids. Looked up from germline, CDR1 is SEHNR and CDR2 is FQNEAQ (reference sequence). The V end lost 0 bases, the J end lost 5 bases, and 7 bases lay between the germline ends. CDR3 loop: CASSLAKSNEKLFF. The CDR3 DNA is TGTGCCAGCAGCTTAGCGAAGAGCAATGAAAAACTGTTTTTT.

V and J are TRBV12-3 or TRBV12-4 and TRBJ2-7, with D tentatively TRBD1 (7 bases). V was cut by 3 bases and J by 4 bases, with 10 bases left in between. The CDR3 is made up of 13 amino acids. CDR3 amino acids: CASSFAGGYEQYF. Written as DNA, the CDR3 is TGTGCCAGCAGTTTCGCAGGGGGGTACGAGCAGTACTTC.